Below, 29 T cell receptor beta chains from the same sample are listed, as sequenced in a study of shared clonotypes between healthy human individuals (dated by TCRdb to the early 2020s). Preparation of the library involved the immunoSEQ multiplex PCR assay. TCRdb limited this immuneACCESS table to in-frame rearrangements with V and J called. A share of clones is missing; checked studies link under half to unresolved V genes, and the rest is unexplained. The sample records under 2,500,000 clones, about 94% of which are singletons. Roughly 0.13% of the sample rests with the top ten. Sequencing was done on a sample of naive CD4+ T cells sorted from blood. The cell subset or site label on this specimen signifies: CD45RA+ positively selected. These receptors were collected from a young man in good health.

The chain combines TRBV4-3 with TRBJ2-7; D could derive from TRBD1 or TRBD2 (6 bases each). V lost 4 bases, J lost 5 bases, and 18 bases lay in between. The V gene's germline CDR1 is LGHNA and CDR2 YSLEER. The CDR3 has 15 amino acids. The CDR3 spells CASSLELGGNNEQYF. The CDR3 coding sequence is TGCGCCAGCAGCCTTGAGCTGGGGGGCAACAACGAGCAGTACTTC.

This chain connects TRBV29-1 to TRBJ2-3; D is undetermined. CDR1 SQVTM and CDR2 ANQGSEA come from the germline V gene. CDR3 size: 11 residues. V lost 2 bases and J lost 4, with 4 bases in between. The CDR3 protein is CSVELPDTQYF. The CDR3 DNA reads TGCAGCGTTGAACTACCAGATACGCAGTATTTT.

The chain couples TRBV2 to TRBJ1-1; 7 bases match TRBD1. Germline V gives CDR1 SNHLY, CDR2 FYNNEI. V lost 6 bases, J lost 0 bases, and 4 bases stayed unmatched. The CDR3 spans 14 residues. CDR3 sequence (DNA): TGTGCCAGCAGAGCGACAGGGATGAACACTGAAGCTTTCTTT. Protein: CASRATGMNTEAFF.

This clone was seen a few times. J is TRBJ1-1 and V is TRBV11-2, with 9 bases fitting TRBD1. The ends lost 4 bases at V and 3 bases at J; junction bases unmatched: 3. Germline loops: CDR1 SGHAT, CDR2 FQNNGV. The CDR3 is 14 residues long. CDR3 sequence (DNA): TGTGCCAGCAGCTCACAGGGGGCGGACACTGAAGCTTTCTTT. This sequence encodes CASSSQGADTEAFF. The full variable domain, its missing parts supplied by reference TRBV11-2 and TRBJ1-1, is EAGVAQSPRYKIIEKRQSVAFWCNPISGHATLYWYQQILGQGPKLLIQFQNNGVVDDSQLPKDRFSAERLKGVDSTLKIQPAKLEDSAVYLCASSSQGADTEAFFGQGTRLTVV.

The rearrangement joins TRBV10-1 to TRBJ2-7; D may be TRBD2 (5 bases). The CDR3 consists of 14 residues. The germline gives CDR1 WNHNN, CDR2 SYGVQD (reference sequence). V lost 6 bases, J lost 4 bases, and 16 bases lay in between. The chain's CDR3 is CASSFGTGMYEQYF. CDR3 DNA: TGCGCCAGCAGCTTCGGAACGGGAATGTACGAGCAGTACTTC.

This chain links TRBV30 with TRBJ1-5, with D maybe TRBD1 (5 bases). The CDR3 has 14 residues. V lost 4 bases and J lost 6, with 16 bases in between. Germline V lookup: CDR1 GTSNPN, CDR2 SVGIG (reference sequence). In DNA form, the CDR3 reads TGTGCCTGGACCCCGGGACGGGATGGTCAGCCCCAGCATTTT. Its protein product is CAWTPGRDGQPQHF. The full variable domain, completed using reference TRBV30 and TRBJ1-5, is SQTIHQWPATLVQPVGSPLSLECTVEGTSNPNLYWYRQAAGRGLQLLFYSVGIGQISSEVPQNLSASRPQDRQFILSSKKLLLSDSGFYLCAWTPGRDGQPQHFGDGTRLSIL.

The chain joins TRBV4-1 to TRBJ2-7; weak D call: TRBD1 (6 bases). The germline V gene encodes CDR1 MGHRA and CDR2 YSYEKL. The CDR3 is 18 amino acids. V lost 3 bases and J lost 4, with 25 bases in between. For the CDR3, the DNA is TGCGCCAGCAGCCACGGACCCTTGGGACACCCCCTGGGGTACGAGCAGTACTTC. Its translation: CASSHGPLGHPLGYEQYF.

V is TRBV28 and J is TRBJ2-3; D possibly corresponds to TRBD1 (6 bases). The CDR3 covers 14 residues. Germline V lookup: CDR1 MDHEN, CDR2 SYDVKM. V was pared by 7 bases and J by 6 bases, with 17 bases between. The CDR3 DNA reads as TGTGCCAGCACCACCCACAGGGCCGCGGATACGCAGTATTTT. Translation gives CASTTHRAADTQYF.

The chain combines TRBV28 with TRBJ2-1, with TRBD2 matching over 9 bases. Germline values: CDR1 MDHEN, CDR2 SYDVKM. V dropped 9 bases and J dropped 7; count of bases not matched to a gene: 10. The length of the CDR3 is 14 residues. The CDR3 is CASLSGGHNNEQFF. The CDR3 region has the DNA TGTGCCAGTCTTAGCGGGGGCCACAATAATGAGCAGTTCTTC.

The V gene is TRBV7-2, the J gene TRBJ2-2; 7 bases are shared with TRBD2. Trimming removed 10 bases from V and 0 bases from J; junction bases left unmatched: 5. This CDR3 is built from 14 residues. Germline values: CDR1 SGHTA, CDR2 FQGNSA. The CDR3 sequence: CATTGGTNTGELFF. For the CDR3, the DNA is TGTGCCACCACCGGGGGGACGAACACCGGGGAGCTGTTTTTT.

The chain is built from TRBV10-2 and TRBJ2-1; 8 positions agree with TRBD2. Germline V gene lookup returns CDR1 WSHSY and CDR2 SAAADI. J was trimmed by 8 bases and V by 6 bases; bases with no gene match: 9. There are 14 residues in the CDR3. CDR3 coding DNA: TGCGCCAGCAGAATAGCGGGAATCCTAGATGAGCAGTTCTTC. Amino acids: CASRIAGILDEQFF.

For this clone: The same CDR3 can be traced to other DNA sequences in this sample. The chain links TRBV5-1 to TRBJ2-3, with D tentatively TRBD2 (5 bases). V lost 3 bases, J lost 0 bases, and 8 bases lay in between. Per the germline V gene, CDR1 is SGHRS and CDR2 is YFSETQ. The CDR3 runs 14 residues. This CDR3 reads CASSSTGSTDTQYF. In DNA form, the CDR3 reads TGCGCCAGCAGCTCAACGGGGAGCACAGATACGCAGTATTTT. Complete variable domain (other parts from reference TRBV5-1 and TRBJ2-3): KAGVTQTPRYLIKTRGQQVTLSCSPISGHRSVSWYQQTPGQGLQFLFEYFSETQRNKGNFPGRFSGRQFSNSRSEMNVSTLELGDSALYLCASSSTGSTDTQYFGPGTRLTVL.

V usage is TRBV25-1 and J usage is TRBJ1-1, with a possible D match to TRBD1 (6 bases). Germline V gene sequence: CDR1 MGHDK, CDR2 SYGVNS. Trimming removed 1 base at V and 3 bases at J, with 12 bases between. CDR3 length: 15 amino acids. CDR3 sequence reads: CASSEWQGYDTEAFF. The CDR3 DNA reads TGTGCCAGCAGTGAATGGCAGGGGTATGACACTGAAGCTTTCTTT.

This rearrangement joins TRBV5-1 to TRBJ1-2; D call uncertain. The V end was cut by 0 bases, the J end by 5 bases, with 14 bases between. The CDR3 has 15 amino acids. The V gene's germline CDR1 is SGHRS and CDR2 YFSETQ. The CDR3 DNA follows: TGCGCCAGCAGCTTGGCGGGCGGTGCAGCTTATGGCTACACCTTC. The encoded protein is CASSLAGGAAYGYTF.

This sequence joins TRBV7-9 and TRBJ2-3, with 13 positions matching TRBD2. The CDR3 totals 15 residues. V lost 6 bases to trimming and J lost 5 bases; unmatched junction nucleotides: 5. The germline CDR1 and CDR2 sequences are SEHNR and FQNEAQ (reference sequence). In DNA form, the CDR3 reads TGTGCCAGCAGTCGACTAGCGGGAGGAGGAGATACGCAGTATTTT. It translates to CASSRLAGGGDTQYF.

The rearrangement uses TRBV5-1 and TRBJ1-3, with D tentatively TRBD1 (6 bases). Germline V gene data show CDR1 as SGHRS and CDR2 as YFSETQ. The CDR3 is made up of 15 amino acids. Between the trimmed V and J ends, which lost 3 bases and 0 bases, there was a span of 10 bases. As DNA, the CDR3 is TGCGCCAGCAGCTGGGACAAGGCCTCTGGAAACACCATATATTTT. This translates into CASSWDKASGNTIYF.

Turning to this clone: Other nucleotide sequences from this sample produce the same CDR3. The V and J genes are TRBV10-1 and TRBJ1-1; weak D call: TRBD1 (5 bases). The CDR3 is 14 amino acids. Germline assignment: CDR1 WNHNN and CDR2 SYGVQD (reference sequence). Trimming shortened V by 4 bases and J by 0 bases, and 9 bases separated the two germline ends. DNA of the CDR3: TGCGCCAGCAGTGCCGGGACTCTGAACACTGAAGCTTTCTTT. The encoded protein is CASSAGTLNTEAFF.

V gene TRBV30 combines with J gene TRBJ1-4; D is perhaps TRBD1 (5 bases). Germline V gives CDR1 GTSNPN, CDR2 SVGIG (reference sequence). Trimming took 4 bases from V and 10 from J, leaving 16 bases between them. This CDR3 comprises 13 residues. The CDR3 here is CAWTIWGQGKLFF. Written as DNA, the CDR3 is TGTGCCTGGACGATCTGGGGTCAGGGAAAACTGTTTTTT.

V usage is TRBV2 and J usage is TRBJ2-7; D perhaps matches TRBD1 (6 bases). V was cut by 6 bases and J by 2 bases, with 11 bases left in between. CDR3 length: 13 amino acids. Germline V gene data show CDR1 as SNHLY and CDR2 as FYNNEI. The DNA of the CDR3 is TGTGCCAGCAGGGTAGGACAGACCTACGAGCAGTACTTC. It translates to CASRVGQTYEQYF.

The chain joins TRBV6-1 to TRBJ1-4, with D possibly matching TRBD1 (6 bases). The V and J ends lost 6 bases and 1 base respectively, with 12 bases between them. Germline loops: CDR1 MNHNS, CDR2 SASEGT. CDR3 length equals 15 residues. The CDR3 is CASSTTGLTNEKLFF. CDR3 sequence (DNA): TGTGCCAGCAGCACAACAGGGCTAACTAATGAAAAACTGTTTTTT.

The chain employs TRBV6-1 and TRBJ1-1; a possible D gene is TRBD1 (5 bases). CDR1 MNHNS and CDR2 SASEGT come from the germline V gene. This CDR3 has 13 residues. V dropped 2 bases and J dropped 7 bases, with 11 bases sitting between them. The CDR3 here is CASSEWQGVEAFF. The DNA of the CDR3 is TGTGCCAGCAGTGAATGGCAAGGGGTTGAAGCTTTCTTT.

The chain uses TRBV9 and TRBJ2-7; 14 bases are shared with TRBD2. Trimming took 2 bases from V and 6 from J; bases not matched to a gene: 4. This CDR3 spans 15 amino acids. Germline loops: CDR1 SGDLS, CDR2 YYNGEE. CDR3 loop: CASSVSGTSGSEQYF. As DNA, the CDR3 is TGTGCCAGCAGCGTCTCCGGGACTAGCGGGAGCGAGCAGTACTTC.

This rearrangement joins TRBV21-1 to TRBJ2-1; no DNA check was done on the table's D call, TRBD2. TRBV21-1 is designated a pseudogene. The CDR3 runs to 16 residues. The CDR3 DNA reads TGTGCCAGCAGGGACGGAGGGGGAGGGCCCTCAGATGAGCAGTTCTTC. Translation: CASRDGGGGPSDEQFF.

The V gene is TRBV28, the J gene TRBJ2-3; possibly TRBD1 for D (6 bases). Germline V gives CDR1 MDHEN, CDR2 SYDVKM. The CDR3 consists of 15 residues. The germline V and J ends were trimmed by 4 bases and 1 base, with 12 bases remaining between them. DNA for the CDR3: TGTGCCAGCAGTTCACAGGGAGTCGGCACAGATACGCAGTATTTT. It yields the protein CASSSQGVGTDTQYF.

This chain links TRBV6-5 with TRBJ2-5; a possible D gene is TRBD2 (5 bases). Trimming cost V 5 bases and J 6 bases, with 13 bases left between them. Germline CDR1 and CDR2: MNHEY and SVGAGI. The CDR3 length is 13 residues. The DNA for the CDR3 is TGTGCCAGCAGTCTGGAAATCGGGAAGACCCAGTACTTC. Translating it yields CASSLEIGKTQYF.

This rearrangement joins TRBV6-6 to TRBJ1-4; 8 bases align to TRBD1. J gave up 6 bases and V 6 bases, and 6 bases lay outside the gene matches. CDR1 and CDR2 from the germline V gene are MNHNY and SVGAGI (reference sequence). This CDR3 spans 14 amino acids. The CDR3 sequence: CASRLQGVDEKLFF. DNA of the CDR3: TGTGCCAGCAGACTACAGGGGGTAGATGAAAAACTGTTTTTT.

The chain links TRBV5-6 to TRBJ2-4, with 10 bases that match TRBD1. In germline, CDR1 is SGHDT, CDR2 YYEEEE. The CDR3 sequence is 16 residues long. After removal of 1 base from V and 8 bases from J, the junction contained 9 bases not matched to a gene. This CDR3 is CASSLRTGGSADIQYF. The CDR3 DNA sequence: TGTGCCAGCAGCTTGAGGACAGGGGGGTCAGCGGACATTCAGTACTTC. Looking up the rest from reference TRBV5-6 and TRBJ2-4 gives the full variable domain: DAGVTQSPTHLIKTRGQQVTLRCSPKSGHDTVSWYQQALGQGPQFIFQYYEEEERQRGNFPDRFSGHQFPNYSSELNVNALLLGDSALYLCASSLRTGGSADIQYFGAGTRLSVL.

The chain joins TRBV4-1 to TRBJ2-1; TRBD2 matches 10 bases. Germline CDR1 reads MGHRA; CDR2 reads YSYEKL. The CDR3 is made up of 17 amino acids. J lost 9 bases, V lost 0 bases, and 11 bases had no gene match. DNA of the CDR3: TGCGCCAGCAGCCAAGAAATTAGCGGGGGGCGCATAGGTGAGCAGTTCTTC. This gives the protein CASSQEISGGRIGEQFF.

The chain carries TRBV7-9 and TRBJ2-5; unclear D gene. Deletions cut 5 bases from V and 2 bases from J, with 12 bases between. Looked up from germline, CDR1 is SEHNR and CDR2 is FQNEAQ (reference sequence). The CDR3 has 14 residues. Here the CDR3 reads CASSDVPTQETQYF. The CDR3 DNA follows: TGTGCCAGCAGCGACGTACCGACTCAAGAGACCCAGTACTTC.